This T cell receptor (beta chain) comes out of a study of shared clonotypes between healthy human individuals. The split of CD4+ cells yielded CD45RA+ naive and CD45RA-negative memory subsets. This CDR3 spans 14 amino acids. Germline lookup yields CDR1 MNHEY and CDR2 SVGAGI. Trimming removed 0 bases from V and 5 bases from J, with 10 bases in between. About this clone itself: No antigen is known for it.

TCRdb keeps only in-frame clones here, not all; method: immunoSEQ multiplex PCR. Of 640,000 or so clones in the sample, around 72% are singletons; the top ten hold about 1.8%. Notes on the study in general: Rarefaction gave evidence that sorted-subset sequencing remained incomplete despite large depth. Expectations were that clonotype sharing among donors would be affected by sequencing depth. Tissue TCR repertoires likely differ from these blood-only repertoires.

Specimen: memory CD4+ T cells sorted from blood. The sample's subset: CD45RA-negative fraction. The clonotype comes from a woman aged 30 to 39 in good health. The gene calls are TRBV6-5 and TRBJ1-1, with D unresolved. The CDR3 DNA is TGTGCCAGCAGTTACTCGAGTCTAGGAACTGAAGCTTTCTTT. This codes for CASSYSSLGTEAFF.